This T cell receptor (beta chain) was identified in a study of T-cell reconstitution after alpha-beta-depleted transplantation in children. The sample holds a few counts of this clonotype. Antigen: not known. Germline-derived CDR1 and CDR2 are LGHNA and YSLEER. V was shortened by 4 bases and J by 6 bases, with 18 bases between the two germline ends. The CDR3 spans 15 residues. The study, taken as a whole, reports: Fresh T-cell production supplied most of the T-cell counts and diversity seen one year after transplant.

Unique molecular identifiers were used in preparing the TCRbeta library. TCRdb redid the calling of the PCR reads with MiXCR, one entry per CDR3 protein. The repertoire holds roughly 120,000 distinct CDR3 sequences, with roughly 23% as singletons. The J gene is TRBJ2-5, the V gene TRBV4-3; a weak D match, TRBD1 (6 bases). The TCR originated in a male patient aged 2 to 9 who had a stem cell transplant for chronic granulomatous disease, so the T cells may come from the graft donor. Sample: PBMCs, mostly from graft donor cells, taken 180 days after TCRalphabeta/CD19-depleted stem cell transplant. In DNA, the CDR3 is TGCGCCAGCAGCCCACCAGACAGGCTCCGGAAGACCCAGTACTTC. Translation: CASSPPDRLRKTQYF.